These 16 T cell receptor beta chains were sequenced from one sample in a study of monozygotic twins with inflammatory bowel disease. After re-calling the 5' RACE reads, TCRdb lists one entry per CDR3 protein, DNA absent. The sample table includes some 450,000 distinct CDR3 sequences. Sequenced sample: blood. The origin of the receptors is a human donor with ulcerative colitis or Crohn's disease, or a healthy co-twin of an affected twin (not recorded which).

The rearrangement links TRBV5-8 to TRBJ2-5; absent DNA, TCRdb's TRBD2 call cannot be checked. This CDR3 region has 16 residues. In germline, CDR1 is SGHTS, CDR2 YDEGEE. CDR3 region: CASSVGTSGSWETQYF.

The gene calls are TRBV30 and TRBJ2-7. Germline CDR1 is GTSNPN and CDR2 is SVGIG (reference sequence). The CDR3 length is 12 residues. The CDR3 spells CAWSNNGYEQYF.

This rearrangement joins TRBV11-2 to TRBJ2-2; TCRdb proposes TRBD1, but this gene call is untestable without DNA. Germline V CDR1 and CDR2: SGHAT, FQNNGV. The CDR3 has 16 residues. The CDR3 reads CASSLDGGGNTGELFF.

The V gene is TRBV11-2, the J gene TRBJ2-3; as DNA is missing, the TRBD1 call by TCRdb cannot be tested. The CDR3 spans 15 residues. CDR1 and CDR2 (germline): SGHAT, FQNNGV. CDR3 loop: CASRAVVAPSDTQYF.

The chain employs TRBV9 and TRBJ2-4; the D gene TCRdb calls, TRBD2, cannot be checked with no DNA. The CDR3 consists of 15 residues. Germline assignment: CDR1 SGDLS and CDR2 YYNGEE. The CDR3 sequence: CASSVGTTGTDIQYF. Using reference TRBV9 and TRBJ2-4 for the parts outside the CDR3, the full variable domain is DSGVTQTPKHLITATGQRVTLRCSPRSGDLSVYWYQQSLDQGLQFLIQYYNGEERAKGNILERFSAQQFPDLHSELNLSSLELGDSALYFCASSVGTTGTDIQYFGAGTRLSVL.

J is TRBJ2-6 and V is TRBV20-1; absent DNA, TCRdb's TRBD1 call cannot be checked. The CDR3 runs to 15 residues. Germline V gives CDR1 DFQATT, CDR2 SNEGSKA (reference sequence). The CDR3 loop is CSARGTASGANVLTF.

The chain combines TRBV7-2 with TRBJ2-3. The CDR3 spans 13 residues. Germline CDR1 is SGHTA and CDR2 is FQGNSA. Here the CDR3 reads CASSLSYGDTQYF.

The chain uses TRBV24-1 and TRBJ2-3; TCRdb names TRBD1, which stays unverified in the absence of DNA. CDR1 and CDR2 from the germline V gene are KGHDR and SFDVKD. There are 13 residues in the CDR3. CDR3 amino acids: CATSDPGTDTQYF.

The rearrangement joins TRBV4-2 to TRBJ1-1; with no DNA, the TCRdb D assignment of TRBD1 cannot be verified. Germline lookup yields CDR1 LGHNA and CDR2 YNFKEQ. This CDR3 region has 14 residues. This CDR3 is CASSPRDSNTEAFF.

The rearrangement links TRBV3-1 to TRBJ2-2. The CDR3 spans 15 residues. CDR1 is LGHDT and CDR2 is YNNKEL in the germline V gene (reference sequence). This CDR3 is CASSQADRNTGELFF.

V is TRBV11-2 and J is TRBJ2-1. This CDR3 is 13 amino acids long. Looked up from germline, CDR1 is SGHAT and CDR2 is FQNNGV. This CDR3 is CASSPTPTVEQFF.

The chain employs TRBV4-1 and TRBJ2-7; without DNA, the TCRdb call of TRBD1 cannot be checked. Germline V CDR1 and CDR2: MGHRA, YSYEKL. The CDR3 covers 16 residues. CDR3 sequence reads: CASSQEGVGSSYEQYF.

This chain joins TRBV20-1 and TRBJ2-7; TCRdb's D call, TRBD1, is unchecked because there is no DNA. CDR1 is DFQATT, CDR2 SNEGSKA, per germline (reference sequence). The CDR3 consists of 12 residues. The CDR3 sequence: CSANNRDTEQYF.

The chain links TRBV6-5 to TRBJ1-2; lacking DNA, the TRBD1 call made by TCRdb goes unchecked. The CDR3 is 12 amino acids. Germline CDR1 and CDR2: MNHEY and SVGAGI. CDR3 in amino acids: CASSSHRDGYTF.

This rearrangement joins TRBV4-1 to TRBJ1-4. The CDR3 contains 15 residues. Germline values: CDR1 MGHRA, CDR2 YSYEKL. The CDR3 reads CASSQNFGANEKLFF.

V and J are TRBV27 and TRBJ2-5; the TCRdb call, TRBD1, lacks DNA for checking. This CDR3 spans 13 amino acids. The germline gives CDR1 MNHEY, CDR2 SMNVEV (reference sequence). The CDR3 loop is CASSTWDRNTQYF.